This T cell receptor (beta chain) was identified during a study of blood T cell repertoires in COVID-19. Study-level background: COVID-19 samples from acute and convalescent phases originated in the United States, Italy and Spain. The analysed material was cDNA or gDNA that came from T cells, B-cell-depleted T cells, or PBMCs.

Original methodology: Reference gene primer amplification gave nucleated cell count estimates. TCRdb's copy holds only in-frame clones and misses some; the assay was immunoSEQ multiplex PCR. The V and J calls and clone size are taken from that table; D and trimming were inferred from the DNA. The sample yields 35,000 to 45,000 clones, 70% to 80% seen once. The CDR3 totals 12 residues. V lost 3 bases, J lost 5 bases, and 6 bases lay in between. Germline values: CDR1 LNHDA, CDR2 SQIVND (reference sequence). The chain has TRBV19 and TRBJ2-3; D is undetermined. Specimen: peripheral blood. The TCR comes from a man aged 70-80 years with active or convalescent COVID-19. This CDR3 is CASSMRRDTQYF. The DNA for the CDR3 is TGTGCCAGTAGTATGCGGAGAGATACGCAGTATTTT.